The present T cell receptor (beta chain) was sequenced within a study of T cell repertoires in cytomegalovirus infection (dated by TCRdb to about 2019). Study-level background: Because public TCR beta signatures pointed to carriage of CMV infection together with the matching HLA type, the HLA type of each donor mattered for the analysis. What the authors observed across the whole study: The ex vivo response was dominated by HLA-C-restricted CMV-specific TCR beta clonotypes, which also provided the single most frequent clonotype in two of eight donors. In both this cohort and an independent cohort of 352 donors, the cumulative frequency of public TCR beta family members distinguished carriers of CMV infection plus the relevant HLA type.

TCRdb lists the instrument as Illumina HiSeq 1500. Starting from the raw public reads, TCRdb applied fastp trimming at Q25, assembled clones with MiXCR and retained in-frame beta chains. All rows with the same CDR3 protein become a single entry with the most common DNA and genes. The sample table contains approximately 500,000 distinct CDR3 sequences; only one count was recorded for 11% of them. Roughly a tenth of the sample goes to the ten largest clones. This clonotype was recorded at least ten times. Its antigen is not yet known. There are no base qualities to consult, and no much larger clone falls within one base. From cysteine to phenylalanine, the CDR3 is 14 amino acids long. Only the CDR3 DNA is retained, 42 bases long and in frame from the first base. V was cut back by 6 bases and J by 5 bases, leaving a gap of 16 bases between them. From a lookup of the germline V gene, CDR1 and CDR2 are SGHTA and FQGNSA.

Specimen: PBMCs. This receptor was taken from a human donor in good health (CMV status not recorded). Some clones in this sample may be carry-over from other donors' samples. Recombination joined TRBV7-2 with TRBJ1-2; too little of a D gene remains to name it. CDR3 reads: CASSIQEGGYGYTF. The DNA is TGTGCCAGCAGTATTCAGGAGGGTGGGTATGGCTACACCTTC.